This T cell receptor (beta chain) comes out of a study of T cells in Graves' hyperthyroidism and ophthalmopathy. Each 10 ml fresh peripheral blood draw supplied the PBMCs. This clonotype came up many times. Authors of the study amplified TCR beta CDR3 regions from RNA transcripts. TCR CDR3 regions were first amplified by RT-PCR with HTBI primers. TCRdb recomputed calls from the multiplex PCR reads with MiXCR, one row per CDR3 protein. The sample includes hundreds of thousands of distinct CDR3 sequences, 13% to 15% of them seen just once. Germline V gene sequence: CDR1 SGHAT, CDR2 FQDESV (reference sequence). The CDR3 has 16 amino acids. V trimming: 2 bases; J trimming: 6 bases; junction bases outside the gene matches: 6.

The sequenced material came from blood. The chain carries TRBV11-1 and TRBJ2-3; 12 bases fit TRBD2. This TCR was recovered from a woman aged 45-59 years with Graves' ophthalmopathy. The CDR3 spells CASSLLTSGSMDTQYF. The CDR3 bases are TGTGCCAGCAGCTTATTGACTAGCGGGAGTATGGATACGCAGTATTTT. The variable domain in full, with the rest retrieved from reference TRBV11-1 and TRBJ2-3, is EAEVAQSPRYKITEKSQAVAFWCDPISGHATLYWYRQILGQGPELLVQFQDESVVDDSQLPKDRFSAERLKGVDSTLKIQPAELGDSAMYLCASSLLTSGSMDTQYFGPGTRLTVL.